One sample yielded the 16 T cell receptor beta chains listed below, sequenced in a study of blood T cell repertoires in COVID-19. Produced via immunoSEQ multiplex PCR; TCRdb's table is partial and in-frame only. This table has about 210,000 clones, about 83% appearing once. Sequenced input: PBMCs or T cells enriched from blood (not recorded which). The receptor source for this set is a woman in her twenties or thirties who had been exposed to COVID-19.

The gene calls are TRBV19 and TRBJ2-2; 7 bases map to TRBD1. CDR1 LNHDA and CDR2 SQIVND come from the germline V gene (reference sequence). CDR3 length: 14 amino acids. Trimming removed 4 bases from V and 7 bases from J; junction bases left unmatched: 6. The CDR3 nucleotides are TGTGCCAGTAGTAAGAGACAGGGTCACGGGGAGCTGTTTTTT. Translated: CASSKRQGHGELFF.

The V gene is TRBV5-4, the J gene TRBJ2-2; TRBD1 is a possible D gene (6 bases). The CDR3 runs to 17 residues. The V gene lost 3 bases and the J gene lost 1 base, with 16 bases spanning the gap. The germline gives CDR1 SGHNT, CDR2 YYREEE (reference sequence). CDR3 nucleotides: TGTGCCAGCAGCTGGGTTGTGGGACAATTGAACACCGGGGAGCTGTTTTTT. Its translation is CASSWVVGQLNTGELFF. The variable domain in full, with the rest retrieved from reference TRBV5-4 and TRBJ2-2, is ETGVTQSPTHLIKTRGQQVTLRCSSQSGHNTVSWYQQALGQGPQFIFQYYREEENGRGNFPPRFSGLQFPNYSSELNVNALELDDSALYLCASSWVVGQLNTGELFFGEGSRLTVL.

The chain is built from TRBV7-3 and TRBJ2-1; 10 nucleotides agree with TRBD2. CDR1 SGHTA and CDR2 FQGTGA come from the germline V gene. The J segment lost 6 bases and the V segment lost 5 bases, leaving 7 bases of the junction unmatched. The length of the CDR3 is 15 residues. CDR3 nucleotide sequence: TGTGCCAGCAGCCCCAATAGCGGGGGGTTCAATGAGCAGTTCTTC. Amino acid sequence: CASSPNSGGFNEQFF.

This rearrangement joins TRBV5-4 to TRBJ2-7; possibly TRBD2 for D (6 bases). CDR1 is SGHNT, CDR2 YYREEE, per germline (reference sequence). The CDR3 is made up of 14 amino acids. V lost 4 bases and J lost 2, with 13 bases in between. CDR3 in DNA: TGTGCCAGCAGCCCCGGGGGAGTGGCCTACGAGCAGTACTTC. It is translated as CASSPGGVAYEQYF.

The gene calls are TRBV7-9 and TRBJ2-1, with a possible D match to TRBD2 (5 bases). There are 13 residues in the CDR3. The germline V gene has CDR1 SEHNR and CDR2 FQNEAQ (reference sequence). Between the trimmed V and J ends, which lost 6 bases and 4 bases, there was a span of 10 bases. CDR3 amino acids: CASSPGVYNEQFF. CDR3 sequence (DNA): TGTGCCAGCAGTCCCGGGGTGTACAATGAGCAGTTCTTC.

To note about this clone: At the DNA level, this CDR3 is encoded by other sequences in the same sample as well. The chain uses TRBV7-3 and TRBJ1-1, with D unresolved. Germline CDR1 and CDR2: SGHTA and FQGTGA. V was pared by 0 bases and J by 1 base, with 6 bases between. The CDR3 contains 14 residues. CDR3 coding DNA: TGTGCCAGCAGCTTAACCGGGAGGAACACTGAAGCTTTCTTT. Amino acid sequence: CASSLTGRNTEAFF.

This chain uses TRBV9 with TRBJ1-4; D is unresolved. This CDR3 comprises 14 residues. Germline V gene lookup returns CDR1 SGDLS and CDR2 YYNGEE. The germline V and J ends were trimmed by 3 bases and 0 bases, with 6 bases remaining between them. The CDR3 here is CASSAVATNEKLFF. The CDR3 DNA sequence: TGTGCCAGCAGCGCGGTTGCAACTAATGAAAAACTGTTTTTT.

This chain joins TRBV9 and TRBJ2-7; 9 nucleotides line up with TRBD2. Trimming cost V 0 bases and J 5 bases; bases outside gene matches: 12. CDR1 is SGDLS, CDR2 YYNGEE, per germline. CDR3 length equals 17 residues. CDR3 coding DNA: TGTGCCAGCAGCGTAGCTACGCGGGGGGGCGAAGTGGACGAGCAGTACTTC. It encodes CASSVATRGGEVDEQYF.

This chain links TRBV10-1 with TRBJ2-1; 11 nucleotides align to TRBD2. Trimming cost V 6 bases and J 6 bases; bases outside gene matches: 10. Germline V CDR1 and CDR2: WNHNN, SYGVQD (reference sequence). This CDR3 contains 16 residues. The CDR3 region is CASRRSSGGVRNEQFF. In nucleotides, the CDR3 is TGCGCCAGCAGGAGGAGTAGCGGGGGGGTACGCAATGAGCAGTTCTTC.

The chain joins TRBV30 to TRBJ2-7, with 7 bases identical to TRBD2. The CDR3 has 12 amino acids. In germline, CDR1 is GTSNPN, CDR2 SVGIG (reference sequence). Trimming removed 0 bases from V and 6 bases from J; junction bases left unmatched: 2. This CDR3 reads CAWSVGTIEQYF. In DNA, the CDR3 is TGTGCCTGGAGTGTAGGGACTATCGAGCAGTACTTC.

This clone has only a few counts. V gene TRBV7-9 combines with J gene TRBJ1-5; D may be TRBD1 (5 bases). CDR3 size: 15 residues. Between the trimmed V and J ends, which lost 4 bases and 1 base, there was a span of 11 bases. Germline V gene sequence: CDR1 SEHNR, CDR2 FQNEAQ (reference sequence). CDR3 sequence reads: CASSWGVESNQPQHF. CDR3 coding DNA: TGTGCCAGCAGCTGGGGGGTTGAGAGCAATCAGCCCCAGCATTTT.

This clone showed up just a few times. The chain couples TRBV7-2 to TRBJ2-5; 8 bases match TRBD2. CDR1 and CDR2 from the germline V gene are SGHTA and FQGNSA. The trim removed 3 bases at V and 5 bases at J, leaving 5 bases unmatched. The CDR3 runs to 14 residues. The CDR3 reads CASSFRGGSETQYF. The CDR3 coding sequence is TGTGCCAGCAGCTTCCGGGGGGGGAGTGAGACCCAGTACTTC. Variable domain in full (rest from reference TRBV7-2 and TRBJ2-5): GAGVSQSPSNKVTEKGKDVELRCDPISGHTALYWYRQSLGQGLEFLIYFQGNSAPDKSGLPSDRFSAERTGGSVSTLTIQRTQQEDSAVYLCASSFRGGSETQYFGPGTRLLVL.

This clone has a single count. The rearrangement links TRBV27 to TRBJ2-1, with D possibly being TRBD1 (5 bases). The CDR3 totals 14 residues. Germline CDR1 reads MNHEY; CDR2 reads SMNVEV (reference sequence). The V end lost 9 bases, the J end lost 8 bases, and 20 bases lay between the germline ends. CDR3 residues: CASTEWVGRDEQFF. CDR3 coding DNA: TGTGCCAGTACGGAATGGGTAGGCAGGGATGAGCAGTTCTTC.

This clone appeared once. The chain combines TRBV14 with TRBJ2-3, with 8 positions matching TRBD2. The CDR3 loop spans 16 amino acids. J lost 0 bases, V lost 4 bases, and 6 bases had no gene match. The germline V gene has CDR1 SGHDN and CDR2 FVKESK. In DNA, the CDR3 is TGTGCCAGCAGCCTCTCGGGGGGGGCTAGCACAGATACGCAGTATTTT. This sequence encodes CASSLSGGASTDTQYF.

Here the CDR3 reads CASSLGPTFLNTEAFF. The CDR3, as DNA: TGTGCCAGCAGCTTAGGCCCTACCTTTTTGAACACTGAAGCTTTCTTT. The gene calls are TRBV11-2 and TRBJ1-1; D not resolved. The CDR3 extends over 16 amino acids. Trimming removed 1 base from V and 0 bases from J, with 12 bases in between. The V gene's germline CDR1 is SGHAT and CDR2 FQNNGV. Full variable domain (rest looked up from reference TRBV11-2 and TRBJ1-1): EAGVAQSPRYKIIEKRQSVAFWCNPISGHATLYWYQQILGQGPKLLIQFQNNGVVDDSQLPKDRFSAERLKGVDSTLKIQPAKLEDSAVYLCASSLGPTFLNTEAFFGQGTRLTVV.

The chain links TRBV3-1 (or the pseudogene TRBV3-2) to TRBJ1-5; the match to TRBD1 covers 9 bases. The CDR3 extends over 18 amino acids. V was clipped by 3 bases and J by 6 bases; unmatched bases: 15. In germline, CDR1 is LGHDT, CDR2 YNNKEL (reference sequence). CDR3 protein: CASSHPGGTGSNTQPQHF. The CDR3 DNA reads TGTGCCAGCAGCCACCCCGGGGGGACAGGGTCTAACACTCAGCCCCAGCATTTT.